The clone carrying this T cell receptor (beta chain) was picked up many times. The antigen is unknown. The record originates from a study of T cells in Graves' hyperthyroidism and ophthalmopathy. Study-level results: Progression to ophthalmopathy was predicted a median of about 6.6 months early. Blood also carried most thyroid clonotypes expanded above 0.001.

Amplification of TCR beta CDR3 regions used RNA as the template. Researchers ran a first-round RT-PCR on the TCR CDR3 using the HTBI primer set. TCRdb processed the multiplex PCR reads anew with MiXCR; each CDR3 protein has one entry. Among a few hundred thousand distinct CDR3 sequences, about 13% were seen once, and the ten largest hold 34%. Those patients with uncontrolled infection, other autoimmune disease, pregnancy or lactation were excluded. Diagnosis rested on symptoms, serum thyroxine and TRAb, thyroid ultrasound, and orbital computed tomography. The CDR3 runs to 13 residues. With 5 bases removed from V and 5 bases from J, the gap between germline ends came to 9 bases. CDR1 and CDR2 (germline): MDHEN, SYDVKM.

Sequencing was performed on blood. The receptor comes from a woman aged 35 to 49 with Graves' ophthalmopathy. This chain connects TRBV28 to TRBJ2-2; no clear D. CDR3 protein: CASSLFSTGELFF. DNA for the CDR3: TGTGCCAGCAGTCTTTTCTCGACCGGGGAGCTGTTTTTT.